The 4 T cell receptor beta chains below all came from one sample that was sequenced in a study of T cell responses to AZD1222 COVID-19 vaccine. The method was immunoSEQ multiplex PCR; TCRdb's version includes in-frame clones alone and lacks a portion of them. The sample has 130,000 or so clones, roughly 86% seen once. Material: peripheral blood, obtained on day 0 of AZD1222 vaccination. Source of these receptors: an adult in good health.

The V call is TRBV30, the J call TRBJ1-4; D unclear. This CDR3 is built from 13 residues. Between the trimmed V and J ends, which lost 0 bases and 8 bases, there was a span of 10 bases. Germline-derived CDR1 and CDR2 are GTSNPN and SVGIG (reference sequence). The CDR3 here is CAWSVQLREKLFF. DNA for the CDR3: TGTGCCTGGAGTGTACAGCTTCGGGAAAAACTGTTTTTT.

This chain joins TRBV5-8 and TRBJ1-1; the D is unclear. V was cut by 5 bases and J by 5 bases, with 10 bases left in between. Looked up from germline, CDR1 is SGHTS and CDR2 is YDEGEE. CDR3 length equals 12 residues. For the CDR3, the DNA is TGTGCCAGCAGAGGTCCCGGGACTGAAGCTTTCTTT. Translation gives CASRGPGTEAFF.

The rearrangement joins TRBV2 to TRBJ1-2, with D unclear. This CDR3 is 14 amino acids long. CDR1 is SNHLY, CDR2 FYNNEI, per germline. V was pared by 3 bases and J by 0 bases, with 8 bases between. CDR3 nucleotides: TGTGCCAGCAGTGATGAGGCCACTAACTATGGCTACACCTTC. This sequence encodes CASSDEATNYGYTF.

In its sample, this clone was seen a few times. This chain connects TRBV4-1 to TRBJ2-7; 8 bases fit TRBD2. Germline V gene lookup returns CDR1 MGHRA and CDR2 YSYEKL. J gave up 5 bases and V 3 bases, and 3 bases lay outside the gene matches. This CDR3 is 13 amino acids long. Here the CDR3 DNA reads TGCGCCAGCAGCCAGCCGGGACTAGACGAGCAGTACTTC. Translation: CASSQPGLDEQYF.